A selection of T cell receptor beta chains follows, all from one sample in a study of T cells after yellow fever vaccination. TCRdb itself ran the 5' RACE reads through MiXCR, one entry per CDR3 protein. The sample has some 110,000 distinct CDR3 sequences; about 7.2% are singletons. Here the sequenced sample was CD4+ T cells sorted from PBMCs, taken about 49 days after the first yellow fever vaccination. These receptors came from a man between 18 and 29 years old who received the YFV17D yellow fever vaccine. Each CDR3 is given with its conserved first and last residue. The D gene is left open where the match is weak.

d_call | v_call | cdr3_aa
- | TRBV5-1 | CASSFPGGTDTQYF
TRBD1 | TRBV20-1 | CSANRGLDYGYTF
- | TRBV9 | CASSGRGNTEAFF
TRBD2 | TRBV20-1 | CSAPRQRGGYQETQYF
TRBD1 | TRBV11-2 | CASSSPRQGGEQYF
- | TRBV11-2 | CASSLGQGRGGYTF
- | TRBV4-2 | CASSQEGMGRAIYGYTF
TRBD2 | TRBV7-9 | CASRPSGALQETQYF
TRBD1 | TRBV6-1 | CASTPGQAGGGNTEAFF
TRBD2 | TRBV5-1 | CASSSGGGSGANVLTF
- | TRBV28 | CASSLYLGQNIQYF
- | TRBV5-1 | CASSLVVNQETQYF
- | TRBV5-1 | CASSLVLEEGYTF
- | TRBV5-1 | CASSSLGGAYGYTF
- | TRBV27 | CASSLYKSQPQHF
- | TRBV27 | CASSSQGRTEAFF
- | TRBV7-2 | CASTPQSASGANVLTF
- | TRBV11-2 | CASSWGLPGWNEQFF
TRBD1 | TRBV11-1 | CASSLAQGQGYGANVLTF
- | TRBV12-3/TRBV12-4 | CASSLGDTQYF
TRBD2 | TRBV12-3/TRBV12-4 | CASREDVAGGYEQYF
TRBD1 | TRBV20-1 | CSAVDRASSGNTIYF
- | TRBV5-1 | CASSSITLQDNEQFF
- | TRBV5-1 | CASSLWGPGNEQFF
- | TRBV3-1 | CASSQDGWGVHTEAFF
- | TRBV5-6 | CASSKHGEQFF
TRBD1 | TRBV11-2 | CASSLARGRGPDTQYF
- | TRBV5-1 | CASSLGRTMKETQYF
- | TRBV5-1 | CASSAGGSSNYGYTF
TRBD2 | TRBV12-3/TRBV12-4 | CASSRGLAGGTDTQYF
TRBD1 | TRBV5-7 | CASSWTGVPEAFF
TRBD2 | TRBV5-1 | CASSPPLAGGADTQYF
- | TRBV7-3 | CASSSMGVGTDTQYF
- | TRBV7-9 | CASSFAGANVLTF
- | TRBV18 | CASSLMSRGGDEQFF
- | TRBV10-3 | CAISFDYNEQFF
TRBD1 | TRBV12-3/TRBV12-4 | CASSTGTGGEKLFF
- | TRBV27 | CASSFPLGSGELFF
- | TRBV5-6 | CASGRGAEKLFF
- | TRBV5-1 | CASSLEATPTEAFF
- | TRBV30 | CAWSRQGGYEQYF
TRBD1 | TRBV29-1 | CSVRTGVEETQYF
- | TRBV6-5 | CASSYSSVQETQYF
TRBD2 | TRBV7-2 | CASSPTSGGPGEQFF
- | TRBV20-1 | CSAPAAALNTEAFF
- | TRBV29-1 | CSAKSAIYNEQFF
- | TRBV10-3 | CAISAKDSQPPDTQYF
- | TRBV7-8 | CASSSMGDQPQHF
- | TRBV5-5 | CASSLLHLTYEQYF
- | TRBV20-1 | CSATSGGSEQFF
- | TRBV11-2 | CASSPARTGSSYNSPLHF
- | TRBV5-1 | CASSLEGEETQYF
TRBD1 | TRBV7-2 | CASSQSPGQGGNTIYF
- | TRBV20-1 | CSAGITYEQYF
- | TRBV7-9 | CASSRGLNQPQHF
- | TRBV28 | CASTQWGTGELFF